These T cell receptor beta chains were read from a single sample in a study of identical twins. TCRdb called the 5' RACE reads again in MiXCR, with one record for every CDR3 protein. The table records a few hundred thousand distinct CDR3 sequences, 6.5% to 9.5% of them present only once. The same data also contributed to another study, on yellow fever vaccine responses in identical twins.

Sequenced sample: memory (CD45RO+) T cells sorted from blood. These TCRs come from a woman under 30 in good health. Both conserved end residues are part of each CDR3. The order of the fields is D gene, V gene, J gene, CDR3 protein. The D gene is left open where the match is weak.

d_call: TRBD2
v_call: TRBV12-3/TRBV12-4
j_call: TRBJ2-5
cdr3_aa: CASSFGGGDETQYF

d_call: TRBD1
v_call: TRBV24-1
j_call: TRBJ2-1
cdr3_aa: CATSDWGQEPNNEQFF

d_call: TRBD1
v_call: TRBV7-9
j_call: TRBJ2-1
cdr3_aa: CASSWTGRHEQFF

d_call: .
v_call: TRBV12-3/TRBV12-4
j_call: TRBJ1-3
cdr3_aa: CASSLVGTAYNSGNTIYF

d_call: .
v_call: TRBV12-3/TRBV12-4
j_call: TRBJ1-3
cdr3_aa: CASSPRYIGSASGNTIYF

d_call: TRBD2
v_call: TRBV6-2/TRBV6-3
j_call: TRBJ2-7
cdr3_aa: CASSRPTSGKPEQYF

d_call: TRBD1
v_call: TRBV20-1
j_call: TRBJ2-7
cdr3_aa: CSASPGGLSYEQYF

d_call: TRBD1
v_call: TRBV5-6
j_call: TRBJ2-7
cdr3_aa: CASNSGTGSIALSYEQYF

d_call: .
v_call: TRBV12-3/TRBV12-4
j_call: TRBJ1-2
cdr3_aa: CASSFRAGNYGYTF

d_call: .
v_call: TRBV15
j_call: TRBJ2-5
cdr3_aa: CATSTPAVADASETQYF

d_call: .
v_call: TRBV7-2
j_call: TRBJ2-1
cdr3_aa: CASILATEQFF

d_call: .
v_call: TRBV20-1
j_call: TRBJ2-2
cdr3_aa: CSAKKGYTGELFF

d_call: .
v_call: TRBV28
j_call: TRBJ1-6
cdr3_aa: CASSSGLISYNSPLHF

d_call: .
v_call: TRBV6-2/TRBV6-3
j_call: TRBJ2-3
cdr3_aa: CASSYSDRDTQYF

d_call: TRBD1
v_call: TRBV6-5
j_call: TRBJ1-2
cdr3_aa: CASSSRQGGGYGYTF

d_call: TRBD1
v_call: TRBV27
j_call: TRBJ1-2
cdr3_aa: CASSLGQGANYGYTF

d_call: .
v_call: TRBV12-3/TRBV12-4
j_call: TRBJ2-2
cdr3_aa: CASSLSASYTGELFF

d_call: .
v_call: TRBV3-1
j_call: TRBJ2-1
cdr3_aa: CASSQLSLSLLNEQFF

d_call: TRBD2
v_call: TRBV18
j_call: TRBJ2-1
cdr3_aa: CASSPPGLAGGEQFF

d_call: TRBD2
v_call: TRBV12-3/TRBV12-4
j_call: TRBJ2-3
cdr3_aa: CASSYPGLAGSTQYF